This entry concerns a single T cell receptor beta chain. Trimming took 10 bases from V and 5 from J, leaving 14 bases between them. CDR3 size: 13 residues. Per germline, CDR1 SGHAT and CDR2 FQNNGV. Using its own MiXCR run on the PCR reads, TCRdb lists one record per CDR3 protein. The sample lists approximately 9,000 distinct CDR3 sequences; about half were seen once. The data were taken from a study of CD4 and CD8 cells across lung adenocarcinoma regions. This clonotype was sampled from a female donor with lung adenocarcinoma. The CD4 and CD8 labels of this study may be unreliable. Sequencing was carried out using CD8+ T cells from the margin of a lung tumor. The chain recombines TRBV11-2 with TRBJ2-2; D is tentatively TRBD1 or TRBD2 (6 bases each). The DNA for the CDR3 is TGTGCCACCTCCTGGGGGGCTACCGGGGAGCTGTTTTTT. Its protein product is CATSWGATGELFF.